This T cell receptor beta chain was sequenced for a study of blood T cells in healthy people across ages. A sample-barcoded 5' primer and a J-beta primer mix were used in a second PCR of about 6 to 12 cycles. TCRdb reprocessed the 5' RACE reads via MiXCR and lists one record per CDR3 protein. The data contain hundreds of thousands of distinct CDR3 sequences, approximately 43% of them singletons. This CDR3 is built from 20 residues. This chain uses TRBV21-1 with TRBJ2-5; the table names TRBD1, a call not compared with the DNA. TRBV21-1 is flagged as a pseudogene. The sequence derives from a woman between 55 and 75 years old in good health. The sample comprised blood. DNA of the CDR3: TGTGCCAGCAGCAAAGATCCGACAGTAACCGCTGCCCCCGTACAAGAGACCCAGTACTTC. Translating it yields CASSKDPTVTAAPVQETQYF.